The present T cell receptor (beta chain) was sequenced within a study of T cell responses to AZD1222 COVID-19 vaccine. Broader study findings: Unmutated variant regions are reportedly the target of nearly half of TCRs that are spike-specific.

Germline assignment: CDR1 MNHNS and CDR2 SASEGT. V gave up 1 base and J gave up 4 bases, with 16 bases separating them. The CDR3 has 16 amino acids. Assay used: immunoSEQ multiplex PCR; TCRdb lists only in-frame clones, some missing. The table lists approximately 150,000 clones, approximately 93% of them singletons, with 12% in the top ten. A single count supports this clone. What it binds is not known. The sequence was obtained from an adult who had recovered from COVID-19. The gene calls are TRBV6-1 and TRBJ1-1, with D possibly being TRBD1 (5 bases). Sample: peripheral blood, taken after recovery from COVID-19. The DNA for the CDR3 is TGTGCCAGCAGTGAAGAGGACGGCGGGGGAGGCACTGAAGCTTTCTTT. Translating gives CASSEEDGGGGTEAFF.